Listed here is a single T cell receptor beta chain. Its specificity is not known. Donors ranged from roughly 6 to 95 years old and were healthy Caucasians in Russia. V lost 8 bases to trimming and J lost 3 bases; unmatched junction nucleotides: 7. The CDR3 has 13 amino acids. Germline V lookup: CDR1 ENHRY, CDR2 SYGVKD. A sample-barcoded 5' primer and a J-beta primer mix were used in a second PCR of roughly 6 to 12 cycles. Every sample gave at least 2.5 million paired-end reads containing CDR3. TCRdb independently ran MiXCR on the 5' RACE reads; one entry per CDR3 protein. Here the sample spans about 1.6 million distinct CDR3 sequences, 34% being singletons. This specimen belongs to a study of blood T cells in healthy people across ages. Study-level results: Researchers report that TCR beta diversity correlated strongly with naive T cell percentage.

The receptor was derived from a woman under 40 in good health. J is TRBJ2-7 and V is TRBV10-3; 7 positions match TRBD1. Sequenced: blood. CDR3 nucleotide sequence: TGTGCCATCGGCACAGGGGAGTACTACGAGCAGTACTTC. Amino acids: CAIGTGEYYEQYF.